Listed below are T cell receptor beta chains from one sample, sequenced in a study of cytomegalovirus exposure and HLA in healthy donors. The method was immunoSEQ multiplex PCR; TCRdb's version includes in-frame clones alone and lacks a portion of them. This sample has fewer than 150,000 clones, with 77% found just once. The sample comprised PBMCs. These receptors all stem from a woman between 45 and 65 years old in good health and CMV-seronegative. Each CDR3 is given with its conserved first and last residue. The D gene is left open where the match is weak. Only part of the rows carry a size: once, few, many, or a class if the clone is expanded.

v_gene	j_gene	abundance	d_gene	CDR3nt	CDR3aa
TRBV5-3	TRBJ1-1	NA	TRBD1	TGTGCCAGAAGGGGAGGGACAGGGTTGGTCACTGAAGCTTTCTTT	CARRGGTGLVTEAFF
TRBV5-1	TRBJ2-2	NA	NA	TGCGCCAGCAGTCACCTACAGGGTCATCCCACCGGGGAGCTGTTTTTT	CASSHLQGHPTGELFF
TRBV12-5	TRBJ1-2	NA	NA	TGTGCTAGTGGTTTGGTACTGAGCGGGCGGTCTGGCGGCTACACCTTC	CASGLVLSGRSGGYTF
TRBV2	TRBJ2-7	once	TRBD2	TGTGCCAGCAGACCGGGACTAGCGGCGGAAAGCTCCTACGAGCAGTACTTC	CASRPGLAAESSYEQYF
TRBV29-1	TRBJ2-7	once	TRBD1	TGCAGCGTTGAAGACAGACAGGGGGCTATACACGAGCAGTACTTC	CSVEDRQGAIHEQYF
TRBV7-6	TRBJ2-7	NA	NA	TGTGCCAGCAGCTTTTCCGGGACTGCCCCGTACGAGCAGTACTTC	CASSFSGTAPYEQYF
TRBV9	TRBJ2-1	NA	NA	TGTGCCAGCAGCGTAGGGGAGACCACGGCCAATGAGCAGTTCTTC	CASSVGETTANEQFF
TRBV11-1	TRBJ1-2	NA	TRBD1	TGTGCCAGCAGCCCTACAGGGGACTATGGCTACACCTTC	CASSPTGDYGYTF
TRBV25-1	TRBJ2-5	few	NA	TGTGCCAGCAGTGAATATTCGGACGGGAGTGAGACCCAGTACTTC	CASSEYSDGSETQYF
TRBV2	TRBJ2-1	NA	TRBD2	TGTGCCAGCAGTGCACTGGCGGGGGGGATTCAAGGGCAGTTCTTC	CASSALAGGIQGQFF
TRBV6-1	TRBJ2-7	NA	NA	TGTGCCAGCAGTTCGACTCGCTACGAGCAGTACTTC	CASSSTRYEQYF
TRBV6-5	TRBJ1-1	once	NA	TGTGCCAGCAGTTCCCCCTCCTGGGGAGAAAACACTGAAGCTTTCTTT	CASSSPSWGENTEAFF
TRBV2	TRBJ2-7	NA	NA	TGTGCCACCACCACGTACGGCGCGGGCCCTTACGAGCAGTACTTC	CATTTYGAGPYEQYF
TRBV6-1	TRBJ1-2	NA	TRBD1	TGTGCCAGCAGTGAAGCCCGTAGACAGGGGGCCTATGGCTACACCTTC	CASSEARRQGAYGYTF
TRBV19	TRBJ1-2	NA	NA	TGTGCCAGTAGTATTGCGGGAAACTATGGCTACACCTTC	CASSIAGNYGYTF
TRBV18	TRBJ2-5	many	NA	TGTGCCAGCTCACCGCGGACAGACCGACGAGAGACCCAGTACTTC	CASSPRTDRRETQYF
TRBV6-5	TRBJ2-7	once	NA	TGTGCCAGCAGAAGGACTGACTCCTACGAGCAGTACTTC	CASRRTDSYEQYF
TRBV7-6	TRBJ2-2	NA	TRBD2	TGTGCCAGCAGCTTAGCCCTAGCGGGGGGCCCGAACACCGGGGAGCTGTTTTTT	CASSLALAGGPNTGELFF
TRBV4-1	TRBJ1-4	NA	NA	TGCGCCAGCAGCCCCCTGGGAGGGACGGATGAAAAACTGTTTTTT	CASSPLGGTDEKLFF
TRBV19	TRBJ2-7	NA	NA	TGTGCCAGTAGTACCGGGATCTACGAGCAGTACTTC	CASSTGIYEQYF
TRBV4-3	TRBJ2-3	NA	TRBD2	TGCGCCAGCAGCCAACAACTAGCGGGGGGGATCTTCACAGATACGCAGTATTTT	CASSQQLAGGIFTDTQYF
TRBV28	TRBJ2-5	NA	NA	TGTGCCAGCAGTTTTCTGCAAGAGACCCAGTACTTC	CASSFLQETQYF
TRBV9	TRBJ1-2	NA	TRBD1	TGTGCCAGCAGCGCTTCCCGGGACAGGTACAATGCCTATGGCTACACCTTC	CASSASRDRYNAYGYTF
TRBV10-2	TRBJ1-5	NA	NA	TGCGCCAGCAGTGACGCTCCGCGTGTGAGGCTAAGTCAGCCCCAGCATTTT	CASSDAPRVRLSQPQHF
TRBV19	TRBJ2-1	NA	TRBD2	TGTGCCAGTAGTATCCTTAGCGGGGGGGCCAAAGGAGATGAGCAGTTCTTC	CASSILSGGAKGDEQFF
TRBV7-2	TRBJ2-2	NA	NA	TGTGCCAGCAGCTTAGAGGCGGTCGCATCCGGGGAGCTGTTTTTT	CASSLEAVASGELFF
TRBV7-9	TRBJ1-4	NA	NA	TGTGCCAGCAGCTTTAGCGGGGGATCTAATGAAAAACTGTTTTTT	CASSFSGGSNEKLFF
TRBV7-6	TRBJ1-6	few	TRBD1	TGTGCCAGCAGCTTAGGAGGACAGGGGTATAATTCACCCCTCCACTTT	CASSLGGQGYNSPLHF
TRBV19	TRBJ1-5	NA	TRBD1	TGTGCCAGTTCGACAGGGGTAAGTCAGCCCCAGCATTTT	CASSTGVSQPQHF
TRBV7-2	TRBJ2-1	NA	NA	TGTGCCAGCAGCCGGACTCTCCCGGTCAATGAGCAGTTCTTC	CASSRTLPVNEQFF
TRBV7-2	TRBJ1-1	NA	NA	TGTGCCAGCAGCCGACAGATGAACACTGAAGCTTTCTTT	CASSRQMNTEAFF
TRBV2	TRBJ1-5	NA	NA	TGTGCCAGCAGTGAAGGACAGGCCCAACAGCCCCAGCATTTT	CASSEGQAQQPQHF
TRBV6-5	TRBJ2-3	NA	NA	TGTGCCAGCAGGTCTCCGGGTCCAGATACGCAGTATTTT	CASRSPGPDTQYF
TRBV27	TRBJ2-2	NA	TRBD1	TGTGCCAGCGCCTATCCGGGACAGGGAGTCACCGGGGAGCTGTTTTTT	CASAYPGQGVTGELFF
TRBV5-1	TRBJ2-5	NA	TRBD1	TGCGCCAGCAGACCGACAGGGGTCAACCAAGAGACCCAGTACTTC	CASRPTGVNQETQYF
TRBV7-9	TRBJ2-1	few	NA	TGTGCCAGCAGCTTCGTCCCCCACAATGAGCAGTTCTTC	CASSFVPHNEQFF
TRBV27	TRBJ1-4	NA	TRBD1	TGTGCCAGCAGTTTGGGCCCGGGGACAGGGCACCCGCGAGAGTTT	CASSLGPGTGHPREF
TRBV5-4	TRBJ1-3	NA	NA	TGTGCCAGCAGCTTGGACAGGGCCTCTGGAAACACCATATATTTT	CASSLDRASGNTIYF
TRBV29-1	TRBJ2-7	NA	NA	TGCAGCGTTGCAGACAGTACCTACGAGCAGTACTTC	CSVADSTYEQYF
TRBV5-1	TRBJ2-1	NA	NA	TGCGCCAGCAGCCTGCTTAGATACAATGAGCAGTTCTTC	CASSLLRYNEQFF
TRBV10-3	TRBJ2-7	NA	NA	TGTGCCATCAGTGGTGACAGCAGATACGAGCAGTACTTC	CAISGDSRYEQYF
TRBV4-3	TRBJ1-2	NA	NA	TGCGCCAGCAGCCAAGGACAACATGGCTACACCTTC	CASSQGQHGYTF